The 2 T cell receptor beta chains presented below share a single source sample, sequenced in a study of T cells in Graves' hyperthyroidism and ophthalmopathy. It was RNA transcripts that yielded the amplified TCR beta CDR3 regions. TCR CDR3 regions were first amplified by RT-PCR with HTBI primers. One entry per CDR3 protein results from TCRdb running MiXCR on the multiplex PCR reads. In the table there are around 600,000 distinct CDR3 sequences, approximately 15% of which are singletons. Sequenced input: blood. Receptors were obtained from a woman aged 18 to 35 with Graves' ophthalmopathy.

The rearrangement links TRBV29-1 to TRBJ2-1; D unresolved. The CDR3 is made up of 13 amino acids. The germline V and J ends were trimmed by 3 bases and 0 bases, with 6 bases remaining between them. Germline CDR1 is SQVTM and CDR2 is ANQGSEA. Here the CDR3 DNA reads TGCAGCGTTGACAGACGCTCCTACAATGAGCAGTTCTTC. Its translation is CSVDRRSYNEQFF.

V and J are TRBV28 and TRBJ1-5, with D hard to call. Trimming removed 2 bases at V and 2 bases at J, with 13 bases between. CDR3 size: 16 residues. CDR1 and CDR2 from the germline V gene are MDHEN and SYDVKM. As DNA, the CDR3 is TGTGCCAGCAGTTTAATATTAGGAAATGGCAATCAGCCCCAGCATTTT. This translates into CASSLILGNGNQPQHF.